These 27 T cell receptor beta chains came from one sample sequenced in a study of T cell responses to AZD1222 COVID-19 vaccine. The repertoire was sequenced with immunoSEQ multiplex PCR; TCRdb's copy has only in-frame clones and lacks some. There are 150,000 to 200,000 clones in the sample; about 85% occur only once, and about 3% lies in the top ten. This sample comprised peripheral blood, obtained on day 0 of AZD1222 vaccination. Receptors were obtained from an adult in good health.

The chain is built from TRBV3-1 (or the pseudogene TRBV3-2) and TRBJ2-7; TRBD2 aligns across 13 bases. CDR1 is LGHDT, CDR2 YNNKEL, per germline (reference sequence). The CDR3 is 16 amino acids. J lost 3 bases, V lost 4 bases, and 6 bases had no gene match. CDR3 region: CASSPGTSGTRYEQYF. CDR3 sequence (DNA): TGTGCCAGCAGCCCAGGGACTAGCGGGACTCGCTACGAGCAGTACTTC.

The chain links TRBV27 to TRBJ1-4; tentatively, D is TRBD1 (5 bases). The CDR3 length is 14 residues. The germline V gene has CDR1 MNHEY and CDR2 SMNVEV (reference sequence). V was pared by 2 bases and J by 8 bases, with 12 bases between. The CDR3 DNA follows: TGTGCCAGCAGTTTACGGGGGAGCGGAGAAAAACTGTTTTTT. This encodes CASSLRGSGEKLFF.

CDR3 coding DNA: TGCAGCGTTGGACAGGGGGGGGTCGGGGAGCTGTTTTTT. As protein: CSVGQGGVGELFF. V gene TRBV29-1 combines with J gene TRBJ2-2; 9 bases are shared with TRBD1. The CDR3 is 13 residues long. The germline gives CDR1 SQVTM, CDR2 ANQGSEA. V lost 4 bases, J lost 7 bases, and 4 bases stayed unmatched.

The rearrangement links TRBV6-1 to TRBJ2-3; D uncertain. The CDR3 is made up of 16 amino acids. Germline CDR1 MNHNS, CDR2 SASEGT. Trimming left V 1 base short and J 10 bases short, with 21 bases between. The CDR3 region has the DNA TGTGCCAGCAGTGAAGTTCCCGGGTTTGGGAATACCGCGCAGTATTTT. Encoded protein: CASSEVPGFGNTAQYF.

The CDR3 loop reads CASSQHTGELFF. As DNA, the CDR3 is TGTGCCAGCAGCCAGCACACCGGGGAGCTGTTTTTT. The chain links TRBV7-2 to TRBJ2-2; D is undetermined. Trimming took off 5 bases at V and 3 bases at J, with 4 bases between the two ends. The CDR3 covers 12 residues. Germline CDR1 SGHTA, CDR2 FQGNSA. The full variable domain, in which reference TRBV7-2 and TRBJ2-2 provide the parts outside the CDR3, is GAGVSQSPSNKVTEKGKDVELRCDPISGHTALYWYRQSLGQGLEFLIYFQGNSAPDKSGLPSDRFSAERTGGSVSTLTIQRTQQEDSAVYLCASSQHTGELFFGEGSRLTVL.

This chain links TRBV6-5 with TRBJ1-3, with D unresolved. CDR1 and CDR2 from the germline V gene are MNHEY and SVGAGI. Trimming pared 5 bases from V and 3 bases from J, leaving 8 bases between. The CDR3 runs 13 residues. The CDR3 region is CASSTPGGNTIYF. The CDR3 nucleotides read TGTGCCAGCAGTACCCCTGGTGGAAACACCATATATTTT.

DNA of the CDR3: TGTGCCAGCAGCTCCCATGCCAGGGCGTCCTACGAGCAGTACTTC. Its protein is CASSSHARASYEQYF. V is TRBV7-6 and J is TRBJ2-7, with a tentative D call TRBD1 (5 bases). The V gene lost 4 bases and the J gene lost 1 base, with 14 bases spanning the gap. The CDR3 is 15 amino acids. Germline V gene lookup returns CDR1 SGHVS and CDR2 FNYEAQ.

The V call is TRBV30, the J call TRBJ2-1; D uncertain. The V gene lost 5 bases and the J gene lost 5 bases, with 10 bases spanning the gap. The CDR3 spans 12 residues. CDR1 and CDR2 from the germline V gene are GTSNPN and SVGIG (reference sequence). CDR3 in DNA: TGTGCCTGGGCTCTACAGCACAATGAGCAGTTCTTC. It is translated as CAWALQHNEQFF.

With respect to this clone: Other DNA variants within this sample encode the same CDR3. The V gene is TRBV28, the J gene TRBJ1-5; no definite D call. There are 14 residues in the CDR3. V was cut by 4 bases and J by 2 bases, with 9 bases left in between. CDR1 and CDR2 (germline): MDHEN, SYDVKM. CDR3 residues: CASSSPGGNQPQHF. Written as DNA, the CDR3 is TGTGCCAGCAGTTCCCCCGGGGGCAATCAGCCCCAGCATTTT.

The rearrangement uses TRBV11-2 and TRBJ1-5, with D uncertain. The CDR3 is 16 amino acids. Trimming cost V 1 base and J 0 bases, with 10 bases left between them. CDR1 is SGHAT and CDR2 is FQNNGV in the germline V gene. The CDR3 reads CASSLGAGLSNQPQHF. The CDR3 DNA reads TGTGCCAGCAGCTTAGGGGCTGGGCTTAGCAATCAGCCCCAGCATTTT.

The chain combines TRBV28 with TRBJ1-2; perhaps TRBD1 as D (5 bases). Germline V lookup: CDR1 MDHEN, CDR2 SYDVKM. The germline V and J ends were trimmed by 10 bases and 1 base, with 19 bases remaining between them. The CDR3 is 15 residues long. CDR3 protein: CAIEGVGTRNYGYTF. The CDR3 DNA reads TGTGCCATCGAAGGGGTCGGCACTCGTAACTATGGCTACACCTTC.

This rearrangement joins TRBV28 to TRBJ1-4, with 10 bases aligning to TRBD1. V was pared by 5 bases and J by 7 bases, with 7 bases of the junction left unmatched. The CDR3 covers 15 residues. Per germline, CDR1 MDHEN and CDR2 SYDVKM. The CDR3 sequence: CASSQVTGGVEKLFF. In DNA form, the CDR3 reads TGTGCCAGCAGTCAAGTGACAGGGGGCGTTGAAAAACTGTTTTTT.

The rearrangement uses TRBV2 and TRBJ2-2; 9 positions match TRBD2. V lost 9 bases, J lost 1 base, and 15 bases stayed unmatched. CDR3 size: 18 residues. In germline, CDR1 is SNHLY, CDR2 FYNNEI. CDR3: CARGEGVAGDMNTGELFF. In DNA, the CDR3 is TGTGCCAGAGGGGAGGGGGTAGCGGGAGACATGAACACCGGGGAGCTGTTTTTT.

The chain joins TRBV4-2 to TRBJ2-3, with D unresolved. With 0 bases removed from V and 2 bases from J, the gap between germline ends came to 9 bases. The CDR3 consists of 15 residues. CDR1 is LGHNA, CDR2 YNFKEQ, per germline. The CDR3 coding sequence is TGTGCCAGCAGCCAAGATCTTGGGATCACAGATACGCAGTATTTT. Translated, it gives CASSQDLGITDTQYF.

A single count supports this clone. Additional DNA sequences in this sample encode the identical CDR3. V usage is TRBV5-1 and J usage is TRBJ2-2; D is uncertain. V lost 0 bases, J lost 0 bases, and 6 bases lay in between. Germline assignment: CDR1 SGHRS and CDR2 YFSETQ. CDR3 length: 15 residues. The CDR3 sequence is CASSLVQANTGELFF. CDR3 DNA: TGCGCCAGCAGCTTGGTGCAGGCGAACACCGGGGAGCTGTTTTTT.

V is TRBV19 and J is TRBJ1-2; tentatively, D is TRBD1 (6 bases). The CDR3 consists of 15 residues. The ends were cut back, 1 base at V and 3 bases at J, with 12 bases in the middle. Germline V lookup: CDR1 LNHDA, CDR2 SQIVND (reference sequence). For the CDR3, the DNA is TGTGCCAGTAGTATAGTGGCGGGGGCGGACTATGGCTACACCTTC. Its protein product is CASSIVAGADYGYTF.

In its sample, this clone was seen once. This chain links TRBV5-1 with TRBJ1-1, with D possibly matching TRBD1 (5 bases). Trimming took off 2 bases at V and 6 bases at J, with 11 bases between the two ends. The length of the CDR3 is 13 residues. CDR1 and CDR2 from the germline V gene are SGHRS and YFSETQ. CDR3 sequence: CASSFQGNAEAFF. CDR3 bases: TGCGCCAGCAGCTTCCAGGGAAACGCTGAAGCTTTCTTT.

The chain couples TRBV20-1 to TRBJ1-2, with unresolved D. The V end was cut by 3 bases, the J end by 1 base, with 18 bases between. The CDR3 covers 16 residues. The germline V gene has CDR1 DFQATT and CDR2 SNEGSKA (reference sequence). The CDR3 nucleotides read TGCAGTGCTAGTCGGCAGGCTCCGAGCCTTAACTATGGCTACACCTTC. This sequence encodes CSASRQAPSLNYGYTF.

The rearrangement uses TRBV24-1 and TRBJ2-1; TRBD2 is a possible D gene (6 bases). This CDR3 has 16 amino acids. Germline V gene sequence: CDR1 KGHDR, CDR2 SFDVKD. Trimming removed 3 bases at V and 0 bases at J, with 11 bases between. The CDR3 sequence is CATSDNSGSSYNEQFF. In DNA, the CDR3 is TGTGCCACCAGTGATAATAGCGGCAGCTCCTACAATGAGCAGTTCTTC.

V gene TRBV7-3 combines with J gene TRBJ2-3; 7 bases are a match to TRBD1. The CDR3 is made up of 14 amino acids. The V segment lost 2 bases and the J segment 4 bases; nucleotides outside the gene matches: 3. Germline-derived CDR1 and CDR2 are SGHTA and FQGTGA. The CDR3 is CASSLRQGADTQYF. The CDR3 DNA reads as TGTGCCAGCAGCTTACGGCAGGGGGCAGATACGCAGTATTTT. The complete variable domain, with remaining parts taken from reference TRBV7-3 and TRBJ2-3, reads GAGVSQTPSNKVTEKGKYVELRCDPISGHTALYWYRQSLGQGPEFLIYFQGTGAADDSGLPNDRFFAVRPEGSVSTLKIQRTERGDSAVYLCASSLRQGADTQYFGPGTRLTVL.

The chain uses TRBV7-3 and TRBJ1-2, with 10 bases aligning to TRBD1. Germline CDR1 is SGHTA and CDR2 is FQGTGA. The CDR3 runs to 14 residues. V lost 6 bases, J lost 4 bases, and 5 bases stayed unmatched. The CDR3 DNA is TGTGCCAGCAGTCAAGGGACAGGGGCCTATGGCTACACCTTC. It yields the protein CASSQGTGAYGYTF. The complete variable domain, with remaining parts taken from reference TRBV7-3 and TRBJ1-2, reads GAGVSQTPSNKVTEKGKYVELRCDPISGHTALYWYRQSLGQGPEFLIYFQGTGAADDSGLPNDRFFAVRPEGSVSTLKIQRTERGDSAVYLCASSQGTGAYGYTFGSGTRLTVV.

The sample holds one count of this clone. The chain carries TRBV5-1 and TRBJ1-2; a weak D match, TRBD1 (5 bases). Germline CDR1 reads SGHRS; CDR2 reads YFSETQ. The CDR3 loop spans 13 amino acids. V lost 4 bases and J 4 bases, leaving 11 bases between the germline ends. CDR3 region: CASSPGTVYGYTF. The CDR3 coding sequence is TGCGCCAGCAGCCCTGGGACGGTCTATGGCTACACCTTC.

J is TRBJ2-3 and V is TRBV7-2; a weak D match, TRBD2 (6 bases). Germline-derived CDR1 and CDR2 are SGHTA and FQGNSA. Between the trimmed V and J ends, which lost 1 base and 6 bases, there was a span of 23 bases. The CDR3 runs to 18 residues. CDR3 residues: CASSLGSWSGSTGDTQYF. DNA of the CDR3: TGTGCCAGCAGCTTAGGGTCCTGGAGCGGGTCCACTGGGGATACGCAGTATTTT. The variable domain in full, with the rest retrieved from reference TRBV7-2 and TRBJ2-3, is GAGVSQSPSNKVTEKGKDVELRCDPISGHTALYWYRQSLGQGLEFLIYFQGNSAPDKSGLPSDRFSAERTGGSVSTLTIQRTQQEDSAVYLCASSLGSWSGSTGDTQYFGPGTRLTVL.

CDR3 nucleotides: TGTGCCAGCAGTGAAAATTACAGGGAGAACACTGAAGCTTTCTTT. Translated, it gives CASSENYRENTEAFF. The chain links TRBV25-1 to TRBJ1-1; D may be TRBD1 (6 bases). Looked up from germline, CDR1 is MGHDK and CDR2 is SYGVNS. V shed 2 bases and J shed 1 base, with 11 bases lying between them. The CDR3 extends over 15 amino acids.

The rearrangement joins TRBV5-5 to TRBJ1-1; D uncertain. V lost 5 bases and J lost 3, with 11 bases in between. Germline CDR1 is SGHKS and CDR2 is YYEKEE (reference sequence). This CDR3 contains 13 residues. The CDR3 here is CASRQQTYTEAFF. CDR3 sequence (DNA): TGTGCCAGCAGACAACAGACTTACACTGAAGCTTTCTTT.

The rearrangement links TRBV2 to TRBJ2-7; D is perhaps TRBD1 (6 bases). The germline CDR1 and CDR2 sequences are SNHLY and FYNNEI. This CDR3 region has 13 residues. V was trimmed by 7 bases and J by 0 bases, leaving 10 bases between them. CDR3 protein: CASISGASYEQYF. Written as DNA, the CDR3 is TGTGCCAGCATTTCAGGGGCCTCCTACGAGCAGTACTTC. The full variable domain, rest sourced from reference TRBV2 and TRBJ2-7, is EPEVTQTPSHQVTQMGQEVILRCVPISNHLYFYWYRQILGQKVEFLVSFYNNEISEKSEIFDDQFSVERPDGSNFTLKIRSTKLEDSAMYFCASISGASYEQYFGPGTRLTVT.

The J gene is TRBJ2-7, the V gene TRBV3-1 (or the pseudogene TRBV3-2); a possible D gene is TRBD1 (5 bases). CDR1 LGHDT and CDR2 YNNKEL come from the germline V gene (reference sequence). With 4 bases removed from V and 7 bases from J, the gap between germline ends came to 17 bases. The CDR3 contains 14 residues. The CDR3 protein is CASSPEVGVREQYF. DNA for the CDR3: TGTGCCAGCAGCCCAGAGGTAGGGGTTCGGGAGCAGTACTTC.